This T cell receptor (beta chain) was sequenced for a study of T-cell reconstitution after alpha-beta-depleted transplantation in children. Findings and caveats of the study: Two months or so post-transplant, alpha-beta T cells reportedly derived from several hundred expanded graft clones. By one year post-transplant, T-cell counts and diversity largely arose from T cells that were newly produced. Several patients had high TCRbeta diversity at day 60; it came from surviving recipient T cells and thymic progenitors.

Remarks on this clonotype: Antigen: not known.

The CDR3 consists of 17 residues. The ends lost 5 bases at V and 2 bases at J; junction bases unmatched: 13. Preparation of the TCRbeta library was carried out with unique molecular identifiers. TCRdb analysed the PCR reads with MiXCR anew, one entry per CDR3 protein. In the table there are hundreds of thousands of distinct CDR3 sequences, 10% to 13% of which are singletons. This specimen consisted of PBMCs, obtained before TCRalphabeta/CD19-depleted stem cell transplant. This sequence joins TRBV7-1 and TRBJ1-1, with TRBD1 identical over 8 bases. Being an ORF, TRBV7-1 has a function that is uncertain. The clonotype originates from a child younger than 10 with inherited bone marrow failure, due to receive a stem cell transplant. The CDR3 coding sequence is TGTGCCAGCAGCGGCACCGGGACAGGAAGACCTAACACTGAAGCTTTCTTT. Amino acids: CASSGTGTGRPNTEAFF.